A selection of T cell receptor beta chains follows, all from one sample in a study of T cells in Graves' hyperthyroidism and ophthalmopathy. TCRdb independently ran MiXCR on the multiplex PCR reads; one entry per CDR3 protein. The sample comprises about 460,000 distinct CDR3 sequences, about 22% of which are singletons, and about 49% rests with the top ten. The sequencing sample was made of blood. Receptors originate from a woman aged 70-85 years with Graves' ophthalmopathy. The CDR3 runs from the conserved cysteine through the conserved F or W. The D gene is left open where the match is weak. Clone size is shown for a subset of rows, as once, few, many or a class of expanded clone.

d_call j_call v_call clone_size cdr3_aa cdr3_nt
TRBD1 TRBJ1-4 TRBV6-1 few CASSWTGATNEKLFF TGTGCCAGCAGCTGGACAGGGGCAACTAATGAAAAACTGTTTTTT
- TRBJ1-5 TRBV20-1 - CSARVTALSNQPQHF TGCAGTGCTAGGGTGACAGCCCTTAGCAATCAGCCCCAGCATTTT
- TRBJ2-1 TRBV6-1 - CASSAPSVNNEQFF TGTGCCAGCAGTGCCCCTAGCGTCAACAATGAGCAGTTCTTC
TRBD1 TRBJ1-2 TRBV12-5 few CASGLRQGRLPNYGYTF TGTGCTAGTGGTTTAAGACAGGGGCGTCTACCGAACTATGGCTACACCTTC
- TRBJ1-1 TRBV25-1 few CASSERGWTEAFF TGTGCCAGCAGTGAAAGGGGCTGGACTGAAGCTTTCTTT
- TRBJ2-7 TRBV29-1 few CSVGGVGGYEQYF TGCAGCGTTGGGGGGGTAGGAGGCTACGAGCAGTACTTC
- TRBJ2-1 TRBV6-5 many CASSYSIGRSGEQFF TGTGCCAGCAGTTACTCGATTGGGAGGAGCGGTGAGCAGTTCTTC
- TRBJ2-7 TRBV2 many CASSDGGHYEQYF TGTGCCAGCAGTGACGGAGGTCACTACGAGCAGTACTTC
- TRBJ2-7 TRBV20-1 - CSGNIHREGSTYEQYF TGCAGTGGCAACATCCACAGGGAGGGGAGCACCTACGAGCAGTACTTC
TRBD2 TRBJ2-1 TRBV18 - CASSPGLAEGNEQFF TGTGCCAGCTCACCCGGACTAGCGGAAGGCAATGAGCAGTTCTTC
TRBD2 TRBJ2-1 TRBV11-3 few CASSLVSGASGTGTGEQFF TGTGCCAGCAGCTTAGTTTCTGGGGCCAGCGGGACGGGGACGGGTGAGCAGTTCTTC
TRBD1 TRBJ1-2 TRBV28 many CASSPPISGQGHYGYTF TGTGCCAGCAGTCCCCCCATTTCTGGACAGGGACACTATGGCTACACCTTC
- TRBJ1-1 TRBV30 - CAWSRQDNTEAFF TGTGCCTGGAGTAGACAGGATAACACTGAAGCTTTCTTT
- TRBJ2-5 TRBV5-1 - CASSTISAVDEETRYF TGCGCCAGCTCTACCATATCAGCGGTTGATGAGGAGACCCGGTACTTC
TRBD2 TRBJ2-1 TRBV2 - CASSGPGLAGLGKQFF TGTGCCAGCAGTGGACCGGGACTAGCGGGGTTAGGGAAGCAGTTCTTC
- TRBJ1-5 TRBV12-3/TRBV12-4 many CASRTSQSRNQPQHF TGTGCCAGCAGAACTTCCCAGAGTCGCAATCAGCCCCAGCATTTT
- TRBJ1-2 TRBV7-9 - CASSPYLPEFTPDTYYGYTF TGTGCCAGCAGCCCCTACCTCCCCGAATTCACACCGGACACATACTATGGCTACACCTTC
- TRBJ1-2 TRBV12-3/TRBV12-4 - CASSHFTPFDGYTF TGTGCCAGCAGCCATTTTACTCCGTTTGATGGCTACACCTTC
TRBD2 TRBJ2-1 TRBV6-2/TRBV6-3 few CASSLAAMSSYNEQFF TGTGCCAGCAGCCTAGCGGCCATGAGCTCCTACAATGAGCAGTTCTTC
- TRBJ1-5 TRBV19 - CASGGTGNQPQHF TGTGCCAGTGGGGGTACGGGCAATCAGCCCCAGCATTTT
- TRBJ1-1 TRBV4-3 - CASSLGWTGTTEAFF TGCGCCAGCAGCCTCGGCTGGACGGGAACCACTGAAGCTTTCTTT
- TRBJ1-2 TRBV19 - CASHLGFGYGYTF TGTGCCAGCCACCTGGGGTTTGGCTATGGCTACACCTTC
- TRBJ1-1 TRBV29-1 - CSVEDSSGGTEAFF TGCAGCGTTGAAGATTCTTCGGGGGGCACTGAAGCTTTCTTT
- TRBJ1-1 TRBV7-9 few CASSAPTAPHTEAFF TGTGCCAGCAGCGCCCCGACAGCTCCCCACACTGAAGCTTTCTTT
TRBD1 TRBJ1-2 TRBV6-2/TRBV6-3 - CASSGQVAPYGYTF TGTGCCAGCAGTGGACAGGTGGCACCCTATGGCTACACCTTC
- TRBJ1-5 TRBV20-1 - CSARDQQGGRTQPQHF TGCAGTGCTAGAGATCAACAGGGCGGCCGCACTCAGCCCCAGCATTTT
TRBD2 TRBJ2-1 TRBV11-2 many CASSPNRDYLNEQFF TGTGCCAGCAGCCCAAACCGGGACTACTTAAATGAGCAGTTCTTC
- TRBJ1-2 TRBV28 few CASSWGGAGLYTF TGTGCCAGCAGTTGGGGGGGGGCTGGATTATACACCTTC
- TRBJ1-1 TRBV30 - CAWSPRIGEAFF TGTGCCTGGAGCCCCCGGATAGGAGAAGCTTTCTTT
TRBD1 TRBJ2-2 TRBV7-6 few CASRAGQEMNTGELFF TGTGCCAGCCGTGCCGGACAGGAGATGAACACCGGGGAGCTGTTTTTT
TRBD1 TRBJ2-2 TRBV7-3 - CASSFPRQGPTGELFF TGTGCCAGCAGCTTTCCAAGACAGGGACCCACCGGGGAGCTGTTTTTT
- TRBJ1-2 TRBV5-1 - CASSFEGGGYTF TGCGCCAGCAGCTTTGAGGGAGGAGGCTACACCTTC
- TRBJ1-2 TRBV28 many CASWGRTDGYTF TGTGCCAGCTGGGGACGGACAGATGGCTACACCTTC
- TRBJ2-1 TRBV19 - CATRRDFSGGEQFF TGTGCCACTCGCCGGGACTTTTCAGGTGGTGAGCAGTTCTTC
- TRBJ1-4 TRBV7-8 few CASSQTRSTNEKLFF TGTGCCAGCAGCCAAACCCGGTCAACTAATGAAAAACTGTTTTTT
- TRBJ1-5 TRBV28 - CASRPRGVNQPQHF TGTGCCAGCAGGCCGCGGGGGGTCAATCAGCCCCAGCATTTT
- TRBJ1-6 TRBV2 few CASTIASGNSPLHF TGTGCCAGCACGATAGCATCTGGTAATTCACCCCTCCACTTT
- TRBJ2-3 TRBV7-8 - CASSPSDRTDTQYF TGTGCCAGCAGCCCTAGCGACCGCACAGATACGCAGTATTTT
TRBD2 TRBJ2-1 TRBV6-1 many CASRFGLAGGNEQFF TGTGCCAGCAGATTTGGACTAGCGGGAGGTAATGAGCAGTTCTTC
- TRBJ2-3 TRBV28 many CASSFGEVSDTQYF TGTGCCAGCAGTTTTGGGGAAGTATCAGATACGCAGTATTTT
- TRBJ2-7 TRBV5-6 - CASSLGGVGEQYF TGTGCCAGCAGCTTGGGAGGGGTTGGCGAGCAGTACTTC
- TRBJ2-7 TRBV28 many CASSSHQGGEQYF TGTGCCAGCAGTTCTCACCAGGGGGGGGAGCAGTACTTC
- TRBJ2-7 TRBV6-5 - CASSYVRGWSSYEQYF TGTGCCAGCAGTTACGTCCGGGGTTGGAGCTCCTACGAGCAGTACTTC
TRBD2 TRBJ2-1 TRBV12-3/TRBV12-4 many CASSLRRLAGGPLEQFF TGTGCCAGCAGTTTAAGGCGACTAGCGGGAGGGCCATTAGAGCAGTTCTTC
- TRBJ2-7 TRBV9 few CASSVNPGSEEQYF TGTGCCAGCAGCGTTAACCCAGGGAGCGAAGAGCAGTACTTC
- TRBJ2-1 TRBV24-1 - CATSDSRDVASNEQFF TGTGCCACCAGTGATTCCCGGGACGTCGCCAGCAATGAGCAGTTCTTC
- TRBJ1-2 TRBV30 - CAWSDPGADYGYTF TGTGCCTGGAGTGACCCGGGAGCTGACTATGGCTACACCTTC
- TRBJ1-2 TRBV6-5 - CASSYWPPADYGYTF TGTGCCAGCAGTTACTGGCCTCCGGCGGACTATGGCTACACCTTC
- TRBJ1-2 TRBV3-1 - CASSSGPGYYGYTF TGTGCCAGCAGCTCGGGCCCGGGGTACTATGGCTACACCTTC
- TRBJ1-1 TRBV30 many CAWRRRAEAFF TGTGCCTGGAGGCGAAGGGCTGAAGCTTTCTTT
- TRBJ2-1 TRBV19 few CASTKDPSGNEQFF TGTGCCAGTACCAAAGATCCGAGCGGCAATGAGCAGTTCTTC